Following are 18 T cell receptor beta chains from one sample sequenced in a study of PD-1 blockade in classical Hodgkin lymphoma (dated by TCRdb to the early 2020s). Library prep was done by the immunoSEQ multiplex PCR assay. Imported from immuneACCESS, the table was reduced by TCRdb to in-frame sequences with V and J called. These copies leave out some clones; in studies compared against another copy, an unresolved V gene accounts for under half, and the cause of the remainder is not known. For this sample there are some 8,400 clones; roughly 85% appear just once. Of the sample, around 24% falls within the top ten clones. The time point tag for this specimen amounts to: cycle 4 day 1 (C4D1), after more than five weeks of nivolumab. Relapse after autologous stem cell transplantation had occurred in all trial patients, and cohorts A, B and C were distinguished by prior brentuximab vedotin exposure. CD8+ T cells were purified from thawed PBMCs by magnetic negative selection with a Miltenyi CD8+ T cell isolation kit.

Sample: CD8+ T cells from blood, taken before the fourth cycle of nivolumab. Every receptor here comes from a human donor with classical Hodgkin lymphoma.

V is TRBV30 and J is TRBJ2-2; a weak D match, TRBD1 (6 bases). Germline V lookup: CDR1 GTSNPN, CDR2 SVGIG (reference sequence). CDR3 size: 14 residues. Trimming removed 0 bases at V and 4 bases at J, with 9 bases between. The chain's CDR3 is CAWSVGAGTGELFF. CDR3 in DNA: TGTGCCTGGAGTGTGGGGGCAGGCACCGGGGAGCTGTTTTTT.

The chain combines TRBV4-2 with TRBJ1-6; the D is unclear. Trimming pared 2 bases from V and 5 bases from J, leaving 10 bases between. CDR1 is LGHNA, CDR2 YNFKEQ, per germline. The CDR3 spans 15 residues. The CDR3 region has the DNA TGTGCCAGCAGCCAATCCGGGGATGATAATTCACCCCTCCACTTT. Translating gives CASSQSGDDNSPLHF.

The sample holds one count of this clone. The CDR3 sequence: CASSVLASNTEAFF. Here the CDR3 DNA reads TGTGCCAGCAGTGTCCTGGCTTCGAACACTGAAGCTTTCTTT. V gene TRBV6-1 combines with J gene TRBJ1-1; D is unclear. CDR3 length: 14 amino acids. CDR1 and CDR2 from the germline V gene are MNHNS and SASEGT. The ends were cut back, 4 bases at V and 1 base at J, with 10 bases in the middle.

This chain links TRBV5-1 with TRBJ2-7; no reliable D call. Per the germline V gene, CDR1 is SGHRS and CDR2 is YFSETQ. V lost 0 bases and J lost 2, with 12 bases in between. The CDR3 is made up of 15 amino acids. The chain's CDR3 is CASSLDNPGPYEQYF. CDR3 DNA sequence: TGCGCCAGCAGCTTGGACAACCCCGGGCCCTACGAGCAGTACTTC.

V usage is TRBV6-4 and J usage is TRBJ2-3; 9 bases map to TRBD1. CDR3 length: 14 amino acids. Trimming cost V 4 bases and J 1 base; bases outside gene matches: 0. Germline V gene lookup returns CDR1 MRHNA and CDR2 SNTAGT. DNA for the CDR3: TGTGCCAGCAGTGGGACAGGGGGCACAGATACGCAGTATTTT. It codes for CASSGTGGTDTQYF.

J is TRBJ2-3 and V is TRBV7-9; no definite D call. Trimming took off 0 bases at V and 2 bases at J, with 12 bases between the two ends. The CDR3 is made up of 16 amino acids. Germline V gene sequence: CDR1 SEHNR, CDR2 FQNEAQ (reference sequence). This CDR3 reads CASSLAGGGVTDTQYF. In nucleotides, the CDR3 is TGTGCCAGCAGCTTAGCTGGCGGTGGGGTCACAGATACGCAGTATTTT.

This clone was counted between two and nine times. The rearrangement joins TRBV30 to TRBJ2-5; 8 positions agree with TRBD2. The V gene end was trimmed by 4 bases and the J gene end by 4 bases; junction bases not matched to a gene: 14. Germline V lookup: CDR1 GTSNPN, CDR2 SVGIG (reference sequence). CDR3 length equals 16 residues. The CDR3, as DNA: TGTGCCTGGAATCTTGGTAGCGGGGAAAGGGCAGAGACCCAGTACTTC. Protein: CAWNLGSGERAETQYF.

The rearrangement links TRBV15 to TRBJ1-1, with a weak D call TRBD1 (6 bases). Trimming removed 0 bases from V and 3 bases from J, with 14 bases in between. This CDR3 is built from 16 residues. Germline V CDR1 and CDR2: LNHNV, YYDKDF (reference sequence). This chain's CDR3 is CATSREGGRLDTEAFF. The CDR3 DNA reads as TGTGCCACCAGCAGAGAAGGGGGACGGTTGGACACTGAAGCTTTCTTT.

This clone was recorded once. In DNA, the CDR3 is TGTGCCAGCAGCTTTAGAGGCAGAAACCAAGAGACCCAGTACTTC. Its translation: CASSFRGRNQETQYF. The rearrangement uses TRBV7-9 and TRBJ2-5; D unresolved. CDR3 length: 15 amino acids. V lost 3 bases and J lost 0, with 11 bases in between. Germline CDR1 and CDR2: SEHNR and FQNEAQ (reference sequence).

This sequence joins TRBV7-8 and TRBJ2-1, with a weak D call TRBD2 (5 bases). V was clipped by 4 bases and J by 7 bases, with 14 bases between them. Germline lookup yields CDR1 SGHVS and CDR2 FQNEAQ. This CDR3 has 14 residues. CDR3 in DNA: TGTGCCAGCAGCTACCAGAGCGGCGCTAATGAGCAGTTCTTC. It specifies CASSYQSGANEQFF.

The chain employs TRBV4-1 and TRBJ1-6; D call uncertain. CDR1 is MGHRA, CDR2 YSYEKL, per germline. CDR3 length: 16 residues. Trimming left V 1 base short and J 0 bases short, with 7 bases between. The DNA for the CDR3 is TGCGCCAGCAGCCAAGTCCGCAACTCCTATAATTCACCCCTCCACTTT. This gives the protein CASSQVRNSYNSPLHF.

CDR3 sequence (DNA): TGTGCCAGCAGCTCCCTAGCGGCCACAGCGGAGACCCAGTACTTC. Encoded protein: CASSSLAATAETQYF. This rearrangement joins TRBV11-2 to TRBJ2-5, with TRBD2 matching over 7 bases. With 4 bases clipped from V and 5 bases from J, the junction kept 10 bases outside the gene matches. CDR3 size: 15 residues. Per germline, CDR1 SGHAT and CDR2 FQNNGV.

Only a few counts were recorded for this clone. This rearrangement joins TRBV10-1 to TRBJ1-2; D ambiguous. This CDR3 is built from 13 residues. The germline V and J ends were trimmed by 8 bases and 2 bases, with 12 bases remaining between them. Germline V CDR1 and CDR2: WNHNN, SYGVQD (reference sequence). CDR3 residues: CASSEGANYGYTF. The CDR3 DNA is TGCGCCAGCTCAGAAGGCGCGAACTATGGCTACACCTTC.

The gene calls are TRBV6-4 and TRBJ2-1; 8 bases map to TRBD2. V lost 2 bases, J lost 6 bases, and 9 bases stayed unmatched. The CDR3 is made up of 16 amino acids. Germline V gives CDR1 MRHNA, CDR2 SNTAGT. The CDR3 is CASSDGAGGHTNEQFF. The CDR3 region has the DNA TGTGCCAGCAGTGACGGCGCGGGGGGACACACCAATGAGCAGTTCTTC.

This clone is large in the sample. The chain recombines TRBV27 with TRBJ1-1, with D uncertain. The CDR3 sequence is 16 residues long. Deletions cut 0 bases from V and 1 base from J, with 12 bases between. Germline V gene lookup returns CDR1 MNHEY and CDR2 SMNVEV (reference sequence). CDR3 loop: CASSLSTVYWNTEAFF. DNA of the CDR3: TGTGCCAGCAGTTTATCCACAGTGTATTGGAACACTGAAGCTTTCTTT.

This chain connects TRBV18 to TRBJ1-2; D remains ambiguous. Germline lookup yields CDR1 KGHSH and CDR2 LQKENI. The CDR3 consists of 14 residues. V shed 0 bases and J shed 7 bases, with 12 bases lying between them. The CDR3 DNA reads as TGTGCCAGCTCACCACCCCTGGGTGGGCCTGGCTACACCTTC. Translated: CASSPPLGGPGYTF. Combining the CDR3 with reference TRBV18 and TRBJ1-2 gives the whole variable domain NAGVMQNPRHLVRRRGQEARLRCSPMKGHSHVYWYRQLPEEGLKFMVYLQKENIIDESGMPKERFSAEFPKEGPSILRIQQVVRGDSAAYFCASSPPLGGPGYTFGSGTRLTVV.

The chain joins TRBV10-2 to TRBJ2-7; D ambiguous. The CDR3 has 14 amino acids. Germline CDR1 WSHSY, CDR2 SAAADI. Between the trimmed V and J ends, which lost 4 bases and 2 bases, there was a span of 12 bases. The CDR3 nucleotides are TGCGCCAGCAGTGGAGCCCGCGATCCCTACGAGCAGTACTTC. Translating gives CASSGARDPYEQYF.

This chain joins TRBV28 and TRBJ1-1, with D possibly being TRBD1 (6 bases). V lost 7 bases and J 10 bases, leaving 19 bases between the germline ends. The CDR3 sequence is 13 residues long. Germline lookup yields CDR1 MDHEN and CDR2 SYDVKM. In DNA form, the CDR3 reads TGTGCCAGCACCTTGACAGGCCTCGGGGGAGCTTTCTTT. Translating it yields CASTLTGLGGAFF.